The text below deals with one T cell receptor beta chain. The CDR3 runs 13 residues. CDR1 LNHDA and CDR2 SQIVND come from the germline V gene (reference sequence). The V gene lost 6 bases and the J gene lost 7 bases, with 15 bases spanning the gap. The data are from a study of blood T cell repertoires in COVID-19. Overall study context: The origin of the acute and convalescent COVID-19 samples was the United States, Italy and Spain.

Source study methods: Cell counts per sample came from amplifying reference gene primers. TCRdb's table, derived via immunoSEQ multiplex PCR, lists solely in-frame clones and lacks some. Clone size and V and J calls were adopted from that table, with D and trimming inferred from the DNA. The data hold 150,000 to 200,000 clones, with roughly 93% observed a single time. This chain links TRBV19 with TRBJ1-2; no reliable D call. The sequenced sample consisted of peripheral blood. The sequence came from a woman aged 50 to 65 with acute or convalescent COVID-19. CDR3 coding DNA: TGTGCCAGTAGGTCCCGCCGCGCGGGTGGCTACACCTTC. Translating gives CASRSRRAGGYTF.